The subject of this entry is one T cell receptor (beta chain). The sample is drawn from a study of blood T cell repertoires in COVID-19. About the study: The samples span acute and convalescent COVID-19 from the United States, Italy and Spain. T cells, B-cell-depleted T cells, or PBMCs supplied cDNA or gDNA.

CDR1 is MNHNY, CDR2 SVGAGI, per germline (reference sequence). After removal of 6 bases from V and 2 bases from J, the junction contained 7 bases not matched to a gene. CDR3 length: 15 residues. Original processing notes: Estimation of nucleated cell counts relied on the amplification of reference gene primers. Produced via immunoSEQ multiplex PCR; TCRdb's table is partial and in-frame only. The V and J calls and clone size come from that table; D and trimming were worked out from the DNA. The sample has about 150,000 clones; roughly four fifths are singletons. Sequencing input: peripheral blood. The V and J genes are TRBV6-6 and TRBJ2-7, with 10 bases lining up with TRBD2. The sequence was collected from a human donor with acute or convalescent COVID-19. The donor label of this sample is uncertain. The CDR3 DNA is TGTGCCAGCAGCCCCGCACTAGCGGGGCCCTACGAGCAGTACTTC. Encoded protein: CASSPALAGPYEQYF.